These 17 T cell receptor beta chains were all obtained from the same sample, sequenced in a study of CD8 T cells in ankylosing spondylitis. For these receptors, no antigen is known. TCRdb re-called the 5' RACE reads through MiXCR, storing one row per CDR3 protein. The sample includes about 510,000 distinct CDR3 sequences, roughly 5.2% seen only once; the top ten take roughly 3.3%. Findings of the study overall: Among TCR beta sequences, a motif of eight highly homologous variants appeared characteristic of ankylosing spondylitis blood.

Material for sequencing was blood, either unsorted or a sorted T cell fraction (not recorded which). The receptors were sampled from a male donor with ankylosing spondylitis.

This clonotype was seen ten or more times. V gene TRBV27 combines with J gene TRBJ2-1; TRBD1 matches 9 bases. The germline V gene encodes CDR1 MNHEY and CDR2 SMNVEV (reference sequence). This CDR3 is 16 amino acids long. The junction had 9 bases not matched to a gene; V was cut back by 5 bases and J by 4 bases. CDR3 loop: CASSPRQGVWYNEQFF. Written as DNA, the CDR3 is TGTGCCAGCAGTCCAAGACAGGGGGTTTGGTACAATGAGCAGTTCTTC.

This clonotype was seen more than once but under ten times. This chain joins TRBV20-1 and TRBJ2-2; TRBD2 aligns across 11 bases. The CDR3 spans 15 residues. The V and J ends lost 2 bases and 6 bases, in that order; junction bases with no gene match: 5. CDR1 and CDR2 from the germline V gene are DFQATT and SNEGSKA (reference sequence). The DNA of the CDR3 is TGCAGTGCTAGACGTAGCGGGAGGGCCGCCGGGGAGCTGTTTTTT. This gives the protein CSARRSGRAAGELFF.

This clonotype has at least ten counts. The chain employs TRBV5-6 and TRBJ1-6; TRBD1 matches at 8 bases. The V and J ends lost 3 bases and 7 bases, in that order; junction bases with no gene match: 9. The CDR3 length is 16 residues. Germline CDR1 is SGHDT and CDR2 is YYEEEE. The CDR3: CASSSSSNRGNSPLHF. CDR3 bases: TGTGCCAGCAGCTCCTCATCGAACAGGGGGAATTCACCCCTCCACTTT.

The chain has TRBV4-3 and TRBJ2-1; 9 positions match TRBD2. Losses at the gene ends were 1 base for V and 6 bases for J; bases not matched to a gene: 7. This CDR3 is built from 16 residues. Germline V gives CDR1 LGHNA, CDR2 YSLEER. The CDR3 loop reads CASSQGLRGGPNEQFF. In nucleotides, the CDR3 is TGCGCCAGCAGCCAAGGTTTGCGGGGGGGCCCCAATGAGCAGTTCTTC.

The chain joins TRBV5-1 to TRBJ2-5, with 14 bases identical to TRBD2. With 4 bases clipped from V and 5 bases from J, the junction kept 7 bases outside the gene matches. Germline CDR1 is SGHRS and CDR2 is YFSETQ. The CDR3 loop spans 16 amino acids. The CDR3 sequence is CASSIRLAGGSETQYF. The CDR3 DNA is TGCGCCAGCAGCATACGACTAGCGGGAGGGTCGGAGACCCAGTACTTC.

In its sample, this clonotype was seen many times. V usage is TRBV27 and J usage is TRBJ1-4; 9 positions match TRBD1. The CDR3 runs 17 residues. After removal of 5 bases from V and 7 bases from J, the junction contained 14 bases not matched to a gene. The V gene's germline CDR1 is MNHEY and CDR2 SMNVEV (reference sequence). The CDR3 DNA reads TGTGCCAGCAGTCTAAAAAACCACAGGGGGCGCAGTGAAAAACTGTTTTTT. This encodes CASSLKNHRGRSEKLFF.

This clonotype was detected many times. The V call is TRBV4-3, the J call TRBJ1-1; perhaps TRBD1 as D (6 bases). Trimming took 1 base from V and 0 from J, leaving 12 bases between them. Germline V gene sequence: CDR1 LGHNA, CDR2 YSLEER. The length of the CDR3 is 16 residues. The CDR3 nucleotides are TGCGCCAGCAGCCAAGGCATGGGGACAATGAACACTGAAGCTTTCTTT. It translates to CASSQGMGTMNTEAFF.

This clonotype showed up many times. The chain joins TRBV20-1 to TRBJ2-1, with 7 bases identical to TRBD1. The length of the CDR3 is 17 residues. CDR1 is DFQATT and CDR2 is SNEGSKA in the germline V gene (reference sequence). The V gene end was trimmed by 0 bases and the J gene end by 6 bases; junction bases not matched to a gene: 14. This CDR3 is CSARDLARGPGSNEQFF. The CDR3 DNA reads as TGCAGTGCTAGAGACCTAGCTAGGGGGCCGGGATCCAATGAGCAGTTCTTC.

This clonotype was recorded at least ten times. The chain joins TRBV12-3 or TRBV12-4 to TRBJ2-3; D possibly corresponds to TRBD1 (6 bases). The CDR3 contains 13 residues. Trimming stripped 4 bases from V and 1 base from J, with 6 bases between. CDR3 in DNA: TGTGCCAGCAGTTACAGGGGCACAGATACGCAGTATTTT. It codes for CASSYRGTDTQYF.

This clonotype was found many times. In DNA, the CDR3 is TGCGCCAGCAGCATAGGACTAGCGGGAAAAGAGACCCAGTACTTC. Its translation is CASSIGLAGKETQYF. The chain couples TRBV5-1 to TRBJ2-5, with 12 positions matching TRBD2. J lost 3 bases, V lost 4 bases, and 4 bases had no gene match. Germline V gives CDR1 SGHRS, CDR2 YFSETQ. The CDR3 runs to 15 residues.

This clonotype appeared many times. V gene TRBV5-1 combines with J gene TRBJ1-1, with D uncertain. The length of the CDR3 is 14 residues. Germline-derived CDR1 and CDR2 are SGHRS and YFSETQ. V dropped 4 bases and J dropped 4 bases, with 14 bases sitting between them. CDR3 loop: CASSPWAGSTEAFF. CDR3 nucleotides: TGCGCCAGCAGCCCGTGGGCAGGTAGCACTGAAGCTTTCTTT.

This clonotype was counted many times. The J gene is TRBJ1-2, the V gene TRBV20-1, with 7 bases matching TRBD1. This CDR3 is 12 amino acids long. Germline CDR1 is DFQATT and CDR2 is SNEGSKA (reference sequence). The V gene end was trimmed by 6 bases and the J gene end by 8 bases; junction bases not matched to a gene: 9. CDR3 DNA: TGCAGTGCCACGACAGGGCCCTGGGGCTACACCTTC. This translates into CSATTGPWGYTF.

This clonotype was observed many times. The chain employs TRBV7-9 and TRBJ2-7; possible D gene TRBD2, 6 bases. Looked up from germline, CDR1 is SEHNR and CDR2 is FQNEAQ (reference sequence). The CDR3 has 15 amino acids. The V gene lost 0 bases and the J gene lost 0 bases, with 9 bases spanning the gap. The CDR3 DNA sequence: TGTGCCAGCAGCTTAGCGGGGGGAGCCTCCTACGAGCAGTACTTC. Protein sequence: CASSLAGGASYEQYF.

This clonotype was seen ten or more times. The chain couples TRBV5-1 to TRBJ1-4; possible D gene TRBD1, 5 bases. Germline V gene lookup returns CDR1 SGHRS and CDR2 YFSETQ. V was shortened by 4 bases and J by 5 bases, with 18 bases between the two germline ends. This CDR3 spans 16 amino acids. CDR3 sequence: CASSLGTAIFNEKLFF. The CDR3 nucleotides read TGCGCCAGCAGCCTTGGGACCGCCATATTCAATGAAAAACTGTTTTTT.

This clonotype was detected ten times or more. This chain uses TRBV5-1 with TRBJ1-4; tentative D call: TRBD1 (5 bases). With 0 bases removed from V and 5 bases from J, the gap between germline ends came to 11 bases. This CDR3 region has 15 residues. Germline CDR1 is SGHRS and CDR2 is YFSETQ. The CDR3 sequence is CASSLALQENEKLFF. The CDR3 bases are TGCGCCAGCAGCTTGGCCTTACAGGAGAATGAAAAACTGTTTTTT.

The gene calls are TRBV6-2 or TRBV6-3 and TRBJ1-5, with 9 positions matching TRBD1. Germline V gene lookup returns CDR1 MNHEY and CDR2 SVGEGT. This CDR3 contains 15 residues. Trimming removed 1 base from V and 5 bases from J; junction bases left unmatched: 3. DNA for the CDR3: TGTGCCAGCAGTTACTTCCGGACAGGGGATCAGCCCCAGCATTTT. It translates to CASSYFRTGDQPQHF.

This clonotype occurred many times. The CDR3 nucleotides are TGCGCCAGCAGCCCCTATGAGACAGGGAACTATGGCTACACCTTC. This translates into CASSPYETGNYGYTF. V is TRBV5-1 and J is TRBJ1-2; 7 bases fit TRBD1. The CDR3 consists of 15 residues. Germline V gene data show CDR1 as SGHRS and CDR2 as YFSETQ. V shed 4 bases and J 2 bases; nucleotides not matched to a gene: 8.